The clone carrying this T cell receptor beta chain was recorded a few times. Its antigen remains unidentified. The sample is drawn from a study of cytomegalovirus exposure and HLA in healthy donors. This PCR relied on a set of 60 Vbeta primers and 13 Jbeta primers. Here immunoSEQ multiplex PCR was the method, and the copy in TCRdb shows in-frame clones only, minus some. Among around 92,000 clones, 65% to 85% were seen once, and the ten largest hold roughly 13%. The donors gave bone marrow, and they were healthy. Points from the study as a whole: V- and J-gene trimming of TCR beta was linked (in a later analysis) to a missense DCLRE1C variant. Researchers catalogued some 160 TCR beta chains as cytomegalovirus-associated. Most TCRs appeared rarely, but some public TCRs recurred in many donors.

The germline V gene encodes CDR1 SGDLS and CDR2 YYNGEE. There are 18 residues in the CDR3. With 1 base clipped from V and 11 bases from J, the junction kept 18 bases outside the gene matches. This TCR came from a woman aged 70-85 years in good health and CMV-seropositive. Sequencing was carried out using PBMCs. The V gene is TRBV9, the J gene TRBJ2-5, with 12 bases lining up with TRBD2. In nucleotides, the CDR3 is TGTGCCAGCAGCGTAACGGGGTCTAGCGGGAGGGCCGATGGGGAGCAGTACTTC. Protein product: CASSVTGSSGRADGEQYF.